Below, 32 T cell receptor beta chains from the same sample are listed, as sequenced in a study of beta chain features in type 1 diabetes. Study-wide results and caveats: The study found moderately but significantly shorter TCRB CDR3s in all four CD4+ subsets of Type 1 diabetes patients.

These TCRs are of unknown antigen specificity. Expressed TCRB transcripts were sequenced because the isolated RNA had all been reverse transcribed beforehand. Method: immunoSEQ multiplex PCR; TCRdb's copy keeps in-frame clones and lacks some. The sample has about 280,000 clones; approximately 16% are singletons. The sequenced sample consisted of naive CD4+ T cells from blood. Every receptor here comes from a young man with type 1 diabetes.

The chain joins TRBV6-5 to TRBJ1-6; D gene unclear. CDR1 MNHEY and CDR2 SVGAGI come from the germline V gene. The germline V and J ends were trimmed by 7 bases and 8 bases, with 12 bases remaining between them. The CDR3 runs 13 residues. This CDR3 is CASNRRRDSPLHF. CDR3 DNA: TGTGCCAGCAACCGAAGGAGGGATTCACCCCTCCACTTT.

CDR3 sequence reads: CASRVVYEQFF. DNA of the CDR3: TGTGCCAGCAGGGTAGTTTATGAGCAGTTCTTC. This chain connects TRBV28 to TRBJ2-1; D is uncertain. Trimming removed 6 bases from V and 8 bases from J, with 8 bases in between. Germline CDR1 and CDR2: MDHEN and SYDVKM. This CDR3 spans 11 amino acids.

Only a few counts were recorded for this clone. The CDR3 sequence: CASSAVGYGYTF. DNA of the CDR3: TGTGCCAGCAGCGCGGTGGGCTATGGCTACACCTTC. The chain is built from TRBV7-2 and TRBJ1-2; D call uncertain. The CDR3 loop spans 12 amino acids. Trimming cost V 5 bases and J 4 bases, with 8 bases left between them. Germline CDR1 is SGHTA and CDR2 is FQGNSA.

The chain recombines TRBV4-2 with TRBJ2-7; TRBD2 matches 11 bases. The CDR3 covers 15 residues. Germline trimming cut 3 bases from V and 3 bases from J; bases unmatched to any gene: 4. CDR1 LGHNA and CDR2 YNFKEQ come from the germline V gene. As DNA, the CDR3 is TGTGCCAGCAGCCAGAGAGGGACTAGCGGCTACGAGCAGTACTTC. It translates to CASSQRGTSGYEQYF.

Here the CDR3 reads CAISGGQGSYEQYF. The CDR3 nucleotides read TGTGCCATCAGTGGGGGACAGGGATCCTACGAGCAGTACTTC. The gene calls are TRBV10-3 and TRBJ2-7; 9 bases align to TRBD1. CDR3 length: 14 residues. CDR1 and CDR2 (germline): ENHRY, SYGVKD. Losses at the gene ends were 4 bases for V and 1 base for J; bases not matched to a gene: 2.

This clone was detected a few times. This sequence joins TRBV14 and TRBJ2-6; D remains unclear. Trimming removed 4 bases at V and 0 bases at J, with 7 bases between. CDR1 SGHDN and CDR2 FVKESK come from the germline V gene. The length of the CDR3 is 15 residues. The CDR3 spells CASSPTISGANVLTF. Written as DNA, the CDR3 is TGTGCCAGCAGCCCAACAATCTCTGGGGCCAACGTCCTGACTTTC.

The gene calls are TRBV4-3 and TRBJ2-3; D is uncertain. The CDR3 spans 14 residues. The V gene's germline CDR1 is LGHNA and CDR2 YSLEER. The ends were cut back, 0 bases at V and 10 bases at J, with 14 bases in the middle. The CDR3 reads CASSQEVFPPAQYF. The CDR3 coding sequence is TGCGCCAGCAGCCAAGAAGTTTTCCCTCCGGCGCAGTATTTT.

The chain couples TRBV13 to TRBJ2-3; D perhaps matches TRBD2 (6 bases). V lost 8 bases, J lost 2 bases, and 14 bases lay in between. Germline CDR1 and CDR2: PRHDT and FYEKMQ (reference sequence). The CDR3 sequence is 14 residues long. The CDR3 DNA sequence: TGTGCCAGCTCCCGCGGGAAACCCACAGATACGCAGTATTTT. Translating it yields CASSRGKPTDTQYF.

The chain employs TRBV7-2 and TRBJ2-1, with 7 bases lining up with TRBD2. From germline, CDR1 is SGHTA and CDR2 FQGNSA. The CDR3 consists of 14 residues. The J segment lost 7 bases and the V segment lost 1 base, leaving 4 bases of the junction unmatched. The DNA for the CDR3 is TGTGCCAGCAGCTTAGTTAGGACTAGTAATGAGCAGTTCTTC. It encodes CASSLVRTSNEQFF.

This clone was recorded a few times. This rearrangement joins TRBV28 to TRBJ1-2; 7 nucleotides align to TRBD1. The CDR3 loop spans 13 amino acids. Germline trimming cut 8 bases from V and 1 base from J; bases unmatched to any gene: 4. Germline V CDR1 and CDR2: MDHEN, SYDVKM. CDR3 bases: TGTGCCAGCTTAGGGACAGATAACTATGGCTACACCTTC. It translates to CASLGTDNYGYTF.

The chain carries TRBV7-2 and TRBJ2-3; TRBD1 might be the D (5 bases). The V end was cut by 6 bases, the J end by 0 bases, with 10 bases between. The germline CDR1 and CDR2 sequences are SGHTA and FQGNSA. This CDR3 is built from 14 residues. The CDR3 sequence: CASSRQISTDTQYF. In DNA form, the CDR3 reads TGTGCCAGCAGTCGACAGATCAGCACAGATACGCAGTATTTT.

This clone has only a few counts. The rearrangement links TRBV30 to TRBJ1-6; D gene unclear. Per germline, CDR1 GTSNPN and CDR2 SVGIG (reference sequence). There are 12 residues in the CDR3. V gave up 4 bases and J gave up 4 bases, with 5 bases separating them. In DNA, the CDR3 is TGTGCCTGGATGAGGTATAATTCACCCCTCCACTTT. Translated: CAWMRYNSPLHF. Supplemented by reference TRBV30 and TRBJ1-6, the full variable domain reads SQTIHQWPATLVQPVGSPLSLECTVEGTSNPNLYWYRQAAGRGLQLLFYSVGIGQISSEVPQNLSASRPQDRQFILSSKKLLLSDSGFYLCAWMRYNSPLHFGNGTRLTVT.

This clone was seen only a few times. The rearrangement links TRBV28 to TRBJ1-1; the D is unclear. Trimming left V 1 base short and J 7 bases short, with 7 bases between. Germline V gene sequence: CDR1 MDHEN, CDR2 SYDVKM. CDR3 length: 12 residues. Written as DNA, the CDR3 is TGTGCCAGCAGTTTATCTACCAATGAAGCTTTCTTT. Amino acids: CASSLSTNEAFF. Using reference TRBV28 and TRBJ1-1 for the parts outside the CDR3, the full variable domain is DVKVTQSSRYLVKRTGEKVFLECVQDMDHENMFWYRQDPGLGLRLIYFSYDVKMKEKGDIPEGYSVSREKKERFSLILESASTNQTSMYLCASSLSTNEAFFGQGTRLTVV.

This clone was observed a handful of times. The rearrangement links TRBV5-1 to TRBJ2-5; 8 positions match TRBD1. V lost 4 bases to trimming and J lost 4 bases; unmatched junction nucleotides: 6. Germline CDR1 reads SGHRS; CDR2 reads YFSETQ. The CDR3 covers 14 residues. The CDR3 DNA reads TGCGCCAGCAGCGGACAGGGTCGGTTAGAGACCCAGTACTTC. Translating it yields CASSGQGRLETQYF.

The CDR3 nucleotides read TGTGCCAGCAGCTACGACGTGGGCAGGGGCCTCTATGGCTACACCTTC. It yields the protein CASSYDVGRGLYGYTF. The rearrangement links TRBV7-9 to TRBJ1-2; the D gene is possibly TRBD1 (6 bases). Germline V CDR1 and CDR2: SEHNR, FQNEAQ (reference sequence). Trimming took 4 bases from V and 4 from J, leaving 19 bases between them. The CDR3 sequence is 16 residues long.

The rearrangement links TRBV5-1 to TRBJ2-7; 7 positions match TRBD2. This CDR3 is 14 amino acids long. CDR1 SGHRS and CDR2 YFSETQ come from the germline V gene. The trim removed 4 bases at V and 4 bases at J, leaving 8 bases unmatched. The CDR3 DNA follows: TGCGCCAGCAGCGAAGGACTAGGTATATACGAGCAGTACTTC. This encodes CASSEGLGIYEQYF. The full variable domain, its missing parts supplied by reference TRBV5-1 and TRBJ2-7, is KAGVTQTPRYLIKTRGQQVTLSCSPISGHRSVSWYQQTPGQGLQFLFEYFSETQRNKGNFPGRFSGRQFSNSRSEMNVSTLELGDSALYLCASSEGLGIYEQYFGPGTRLTVT.

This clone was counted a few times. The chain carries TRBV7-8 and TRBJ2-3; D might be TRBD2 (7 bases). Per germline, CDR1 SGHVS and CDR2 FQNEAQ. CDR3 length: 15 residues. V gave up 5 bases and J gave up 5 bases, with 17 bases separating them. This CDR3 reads CASSGGGGGGDTQYF. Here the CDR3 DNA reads TGTGCCAGCAGCGGGGGAGGGGGGGGCGGAGATACGCAGTATTTT.

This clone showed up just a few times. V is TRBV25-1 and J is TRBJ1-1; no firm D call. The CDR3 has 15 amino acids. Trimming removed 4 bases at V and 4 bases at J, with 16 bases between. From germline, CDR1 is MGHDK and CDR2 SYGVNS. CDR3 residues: CASSGSTMGGTEAFF. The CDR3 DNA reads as TGTGCCAGCAGTGGCTCCACTATGGGTGGCACTGAAGCTTTCTTT.

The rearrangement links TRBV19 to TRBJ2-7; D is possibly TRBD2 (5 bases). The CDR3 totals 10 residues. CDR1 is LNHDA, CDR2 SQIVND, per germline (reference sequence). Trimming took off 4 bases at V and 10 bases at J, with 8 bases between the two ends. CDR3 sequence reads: CASSRGNQYF. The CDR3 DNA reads TGTGCCAGTAGTAGAGGGAATCAGTACTTC.

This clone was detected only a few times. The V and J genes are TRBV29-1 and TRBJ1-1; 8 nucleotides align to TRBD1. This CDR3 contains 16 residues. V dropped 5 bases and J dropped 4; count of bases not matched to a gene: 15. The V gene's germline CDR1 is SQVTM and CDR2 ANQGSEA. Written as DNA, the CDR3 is TGCAGCGTTCTACCACCCTTTAGACAGGGGACCACTGAAGCTTTCTTT. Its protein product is CSVLPPFRQGTTEAFF. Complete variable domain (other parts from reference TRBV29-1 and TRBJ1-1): SAVISQKPSRDICQRGTSLTIQCQVDSQVTMMFWYRQQPGQSLTLIATANQGSEATYESGFVIDKFPISRPNLTFSTLTVSNMSPEDSSIYLCSVLPPFRQGTTEAFFGQGTRLTVV.

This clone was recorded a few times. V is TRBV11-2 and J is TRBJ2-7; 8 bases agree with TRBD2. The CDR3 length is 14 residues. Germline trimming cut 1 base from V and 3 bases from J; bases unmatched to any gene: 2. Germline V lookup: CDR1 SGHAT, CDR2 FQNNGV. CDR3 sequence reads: CASSLAGLGYEQYF. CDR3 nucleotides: TGTGCCAGCAGCTTAGCGGGACTAGGCTACGAGCAGTACTTC.

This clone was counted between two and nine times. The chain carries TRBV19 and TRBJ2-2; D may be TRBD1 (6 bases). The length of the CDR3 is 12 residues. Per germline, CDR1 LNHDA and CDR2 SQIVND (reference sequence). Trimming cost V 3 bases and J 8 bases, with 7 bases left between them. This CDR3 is CASSIGTGELFF. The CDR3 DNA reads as TGTGCCAGTAGTATTGGGACAGGGGAGCTGTTTTTT.

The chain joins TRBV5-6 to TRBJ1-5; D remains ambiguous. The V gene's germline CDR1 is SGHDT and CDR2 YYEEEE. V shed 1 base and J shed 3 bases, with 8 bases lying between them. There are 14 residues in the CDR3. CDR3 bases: TGTGCCAGCAGCTTGAACGGTTACAATCAGCCCCAGCATTTT. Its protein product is CASSLNGYNQPQHF.

CDR3: CSASGLYGYTF. In DNA, the CDR3 is TGCAGTGCCAGCGGGCTTTATGGCTACACCTTC. The chain joins TRBV20-1 to TRBJ1-2; no firm D call. V dropped 6 bases and J dropped 5 bases, with 10 bases sitting between them. CDR1 DFQATT and CDR2 SNEGSKA come from the germline V gene (reference sequence). The CDR3 contains 11 residues.

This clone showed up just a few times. CDR3 region: CASSAGLDTASPLHF. In DNA form, the CDR3 reads TGTGCCAGCAGCGCGGGTTTGGACACGGCTTCACCCCTCCACTTT. J is TRBJ1-6 and V is TRBV9, with D maybe TRBD1 (5 bases). Trimming shortened V by 3 bases and J by 9 bases, and 16 bases separated the two germline ends. In germline, CDR1 is SGDLS, CDR2 YYNGEE. The CDR3 consists of 15 residues.

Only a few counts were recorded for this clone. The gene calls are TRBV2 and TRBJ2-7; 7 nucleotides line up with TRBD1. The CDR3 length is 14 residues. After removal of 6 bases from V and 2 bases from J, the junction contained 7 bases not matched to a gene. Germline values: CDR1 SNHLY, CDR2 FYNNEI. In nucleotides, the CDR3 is TGTGCCAGCAGACAGAGACAGGGCCCCTACGAGCAGTACTTC. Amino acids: CASRQRQGPYEQYF. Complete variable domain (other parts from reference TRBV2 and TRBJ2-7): EPEVTQTPSHQVTQMGQEVILRCVPISNHLYFYWYRQILGQKVEFLVSFYNNEISEKSEIFDDQFSVERPDGSNFTLKIRSTKLEDSAMYFCASRQRQGPYEQYFGPGTRLTVT.

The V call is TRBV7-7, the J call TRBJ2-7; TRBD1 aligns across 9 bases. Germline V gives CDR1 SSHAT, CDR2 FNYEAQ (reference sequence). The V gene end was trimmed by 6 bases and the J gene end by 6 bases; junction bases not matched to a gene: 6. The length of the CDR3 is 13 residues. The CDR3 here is CASSLLGQGEQYF. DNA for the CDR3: TGTGCCAGCAGTCTTCTGGGACAGGGCGAGCAGTACTTC.

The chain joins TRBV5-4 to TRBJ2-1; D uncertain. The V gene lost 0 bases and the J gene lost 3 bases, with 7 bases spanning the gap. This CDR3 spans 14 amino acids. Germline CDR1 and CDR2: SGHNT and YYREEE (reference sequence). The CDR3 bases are TGTGCCAGCAGCTTGGATTCGGGCTACAATGAGCAGTTCTTC. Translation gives CASSLDSGYNEQFF.

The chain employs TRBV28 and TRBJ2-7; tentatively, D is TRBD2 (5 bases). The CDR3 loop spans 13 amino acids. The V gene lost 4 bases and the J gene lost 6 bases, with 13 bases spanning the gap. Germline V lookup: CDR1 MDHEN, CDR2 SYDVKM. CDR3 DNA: TGTGCCAGCAGTTATACAGCTGGAGGCGAGCAGTACTTC. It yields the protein CASSYTAGGEQYF.

CDR3 protein: CASSTGTSGRETQYF. The CDR3 DNA sequence: TGCGCCAGCAGTACCGGGACTAGCGGGAGGGAGACCCAGTACTTC. The V call is TRBV5-1, the J call TRBJ2-5; 15 positions match TRBD2. Losses at the gene ends were 5 bases for V and 5 bases for J; bases not matched to a gene: 4. This CDR3 contains 15 residues. CDR1 and CDR2 from the germline V gene are SGHRS and YFSETQ.

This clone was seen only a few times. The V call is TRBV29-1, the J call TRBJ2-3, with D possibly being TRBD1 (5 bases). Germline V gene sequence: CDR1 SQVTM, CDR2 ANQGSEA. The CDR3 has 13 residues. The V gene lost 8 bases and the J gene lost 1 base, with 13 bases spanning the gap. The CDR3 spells CSPLLTGTDTQYF. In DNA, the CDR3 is TGCAGCCCTCTATTGACAGGCACAGATACGCAGTATTTT.

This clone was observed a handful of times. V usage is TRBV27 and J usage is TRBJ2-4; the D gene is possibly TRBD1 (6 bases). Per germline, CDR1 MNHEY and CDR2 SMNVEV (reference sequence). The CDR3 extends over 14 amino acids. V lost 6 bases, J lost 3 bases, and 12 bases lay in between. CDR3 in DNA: TGTGCCAGCAGACAGGGCTGGGGCAAAAACATTCAGTACTTC. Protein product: CASRQGWGKNIQYF.